This is a list of T cell receptor beta chains from one sample in a study of blood T cell repertoires in COVID-19. Sequencing was performed with immunoSEQ multiplex PCR; in TCRdb, only in-frame clones are kept and a portion is missing. The sample consists of about 14,000 clones, 87% of them appearing once. The material sequenced was peripheral blood. These receptor sequences come from a human donor in a cohort sampled during active COVID-19. Both conserved end residues are part of each CDR3. Each record gives: D gene, V gene, J gene, clone size, CDR3 protein, CDR3 DNA. The D gene is left open where the match is weak. Only some rows state a clone size, as once, few, many or a class for expanded clones.

>NA|TRBV19|TRBJ2-5|once
CASREANQETQYF
TGTGCCAGTAGAGAGGCGAACCAAGAGACCCAGTACTTC
>NA|TRBV11-3|TRBJ1-6|once
CASSARLSDSPLHF
TGTGCCAGCAGCGCGCGGCTCTCCGATTCACCCCTCCACTTT
>TRBD1|TRBV19|TRBJ2-2|NA
CASGPGQGTGELFF
TGTGCCAGTGGTCCGGGACAGGGGACCGGGGAGCTGTTTTTT
>TRBD2|TRBV9|TRBJ2-3|NA
CASSRSGGTTDTQYF
TGTGCCAGCAGCAGGAGCGGGGGGACCACAGATACGCAGTATTTT
>TRBD1|TRBV5-1|TRBJ1-5|NA
CASSPGTGSQPQHF
TGCGCCAGCAGTCCCGGGACAGGGAGCCAGCCCCAGCATTTT
>NA|TRBV11-2|TRBJ1-2|NA
CASSLGTGTSGGYTF
TGTGCCAGCAGCTTGGGTACCGGGACTTCGGGTGGCTACACCTTC
>NA|TRBV28|TRBJ1-5|NA
CASSYRGYQPQHF
TGTGCCAGCAGTTACCGGGGATATCAGCCCCAGCATTTT
>NA|TRBV28|TRBJ2-3|once
CASSVGGGSGGDTQYF
TGTGCCAGCAGCGTAGGTGGCGGGAGTGGGGGCGATACGCAGTATTTT
>NA|TRBV5-6|TRBJ2-5|NA
CASSLFPSDPYQETQYF
TGTGCCAGCAGCTTGTTCCCCAGCGACCCGTACCAAGAGACCCAGTACTTC
>NA|TRBV5-1|TRBJ1-2|once
CASSLGGNNYGYTF
TGCGCCAGCAGCTTGGGAGGGAACAACTATGGCTACACCTTC
>NA|TRBV30|TRBJ1-2|NA
CAWSVTGREYGYTF
TGTGCCTGGAGTGTAACAGGTAGAGAATATGGCTACACCTTC
>NA|TRBV11-2|TRBJ1-3|NA
CASSLDGRGDTIYF
TGTGCCAGCAGCTTAGACGGGAGAGGAGACACCATATATTTT
>TRBD2|TRBV4-1|TRBJ2-1|NA
CASSRLAGVYNEQFF
TGCGCCAGCAGCCGACTAGCGGGGGTGTACAATGAGCAGTTCTTC
>NA|TRBV7-6|TRBJ1-2|NA
CASSTPGQGMGYTF
TGTGCCAGCAGCACGCCGGGACAAGGGATGGGCTACACCTTC
>TRBD2|TRBV30|TRBJ2-7|few
CAWFPGTSGTQYF
TGTGCCTGGTTTCCCGGGACTAGCGGCACGCAGTACTTC
>TRBD1|TRBV30|TRBJ1-2|NA
CAWRIQGENGYTF
TGTGCCTGGAGAATTCAGGGGGAGAATGGCTACACCTTC
>TRBD1|TRBV4-3|TRBJ1-5|NA
CASSQFTGDQPQHF
TGCGCCAGCAGCCAATTTACAGGGGATCAGCCCCAGCATTTT
>TRBD2|TRBV28|TRBJ2-5|NA
CASSGGGTSGLGAQYF
TGTGCCAGCAGTGGGGGCGGGACTAGCGGTCTCGGGGCCCAGTACTTC
>TRBD2|TRBV7-8|TRBJ2-1|NA
CASSLTGTSGRAQFF
TGTGCCAGCAGCTTGACCGGGACTAGCGGACGAGCGCAGTTCTTC
>TRBD1|TRBV12-3/TRBV12-4|TRBJ1-2|NA
CASSPGGGGYTF
TGTGCCAGCAGTCCAGGGGGCGGTGGCTACACCTTC
>NA|TRBV18|TRBJ1-5|NA
CASSMDTGYQPQHF
TGTGCCAGCTCAATGGACACCGGGTATCAGCCCCAGCATTTT
>TRBD2|TRBV11-3|TRBJ2-3|NA
CASSSGGRNTDTQYF
TGTGCCAGCAGTTCGGGCGGGAGGAACACAGATACGCAGTATTTT
>TRBD2|TRBV13|TRBJ2-1|NA
CASSPREGIRDNEQFF
TGTGCCAGCAGCCCTAGGGAGGGGATACGAGACAATGAGCAGTTCTTC
>TRBD1|TRBV18|TRBJ2-7|NA
CASSLEDRLYEQYF
TGTGCCAGCTCATTAGAGGACAGGTTGTACGAGCAGTACTTC
>TRBD2|TRBV27|TRBJ2-7|NA
CASSSGLAGGLGGEQYF
TGTGCCAGCAGTTCAGGACTAGCGGGAGGCCTCGGGGGCGAGCAGTACTTC
>NA|TRBV9|TRBJ2-7|NA
CASSPRLDLLEQYF
TGTGCCAGCAGCCCCCGACTGGATCTACTGGAGCAGTACTTC
>TRBD2|TRBV7-2|TRBJ2-3|NA
CASSLGLAGGLSVGDTQYF
TGTGCCAGCAGCTTGGGGCTAGCGGGAGGCCTTAGTGTTGGAGATACGCAGTATTTT
>NA|TRBV18|TRBJ1-1|NA
CASSPREEMNTEAFF
TGTGCCAGCTCACCACGGGAGGAGATGAACACTGAAGCTTTCTTT
>NA|TRBV5-6|TRBJ2-7|NA
CASSLRESDYEQYF
TGTGCCAGCAGCTTGCGGGAAAGCGACTACGAGCAGTACTTC
>NA|TRBV5-1|TRBJ1-1|NA
CASSLRLSNTEAFF
TGCGCCAGCAGCTTGAGACTATCGAACACTGAAGCTTTCTTT
>TRBD1|TRBV28|TRBJ2-1|few
CASRRQGSNEQFF
TGTGCCAGCAGAAGACAGGGATCGAATGAGCAGTTCTTC